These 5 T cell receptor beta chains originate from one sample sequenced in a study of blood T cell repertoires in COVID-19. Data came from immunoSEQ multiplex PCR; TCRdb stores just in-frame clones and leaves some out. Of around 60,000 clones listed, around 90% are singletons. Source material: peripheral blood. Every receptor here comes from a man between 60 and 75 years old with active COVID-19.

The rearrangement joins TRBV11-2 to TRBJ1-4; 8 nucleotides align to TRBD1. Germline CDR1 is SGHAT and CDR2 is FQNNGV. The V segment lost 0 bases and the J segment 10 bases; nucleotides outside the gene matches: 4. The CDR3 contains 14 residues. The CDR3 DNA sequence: TGTGCCAGCAGCTTAGATCAGGGGGCGGGAAAACTGTTTTTT. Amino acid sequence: CASSLDQGAGKLFF.

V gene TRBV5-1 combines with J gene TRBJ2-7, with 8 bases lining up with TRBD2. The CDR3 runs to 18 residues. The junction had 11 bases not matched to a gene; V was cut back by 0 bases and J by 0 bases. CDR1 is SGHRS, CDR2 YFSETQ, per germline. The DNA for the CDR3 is TGCGCCAGCAGCTTGGAGCGCGCGGTAGCGGGGAGCTCCTACGAGCAGTACTTC. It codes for CASSLERAVAGSSYEQYF.

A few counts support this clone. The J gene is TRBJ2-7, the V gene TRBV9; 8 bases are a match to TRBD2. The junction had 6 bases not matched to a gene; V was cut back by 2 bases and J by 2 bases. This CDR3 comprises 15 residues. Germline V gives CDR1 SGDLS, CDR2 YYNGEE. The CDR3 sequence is CASSVGGGSPYEQYF. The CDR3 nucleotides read TGTGCCAGCAGCGTTGGCGGGGGGTCCCCCTACGAGCAGTACTTC. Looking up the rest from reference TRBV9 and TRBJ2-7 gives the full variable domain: DSGVTQTPKHLITATGQRVTLRCSPRSGDLSVYWYQQSLDQGLQFLIQYYNGEERAKGNILERFSAQQFPDLHSELNLSSLELGDSALYFCASSVGGGSPYEQYFGPGTRLTVT.

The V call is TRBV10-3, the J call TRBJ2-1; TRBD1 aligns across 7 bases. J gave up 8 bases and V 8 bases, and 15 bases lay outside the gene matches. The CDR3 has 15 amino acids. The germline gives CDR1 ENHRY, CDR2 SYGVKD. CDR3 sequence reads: CAIRPRDSQGDEQFF. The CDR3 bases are TGTGCCATCCGGCCCCGGGACAGTCAGGGGGATGAGCAGTTCTTC.

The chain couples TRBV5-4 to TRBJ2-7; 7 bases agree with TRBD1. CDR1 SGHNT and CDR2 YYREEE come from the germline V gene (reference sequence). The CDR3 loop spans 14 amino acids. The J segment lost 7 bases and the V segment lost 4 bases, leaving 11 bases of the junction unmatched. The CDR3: CASSHDRVVKEQYF. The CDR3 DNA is TGTGCCAGCAGCCACGACAGGGTAGTAAAAGAGCAGTACTTC.